The clone carrying this TCR beta chain showed up just once. Its antigen remains unidentified. Some clones are missing from TCRdb's copy, which holds only in-frame ones; the method was immunoSEQ multiplex PCR. Among 2 million to 2.5 million clones listed, roughly 90% were seen once. The data were taken from a study of shared clonotypes between healthy human individuals. Study-wide background: Three CD4 naive, three CD4 memory, two CD8 naive and one CD8 memory plate were used per donor. Study results and limitations: Researchers found naive subsets generally carried larger estimated richness than memory subsets.

All the donors were Caucasian adults who lived in Nashville, Tennessee. This clonotype was sampled from a man between 18 and 35 years old in good health. Some clones in this sample may be carry-over from other donors' samples. The sample consisted of naive CD4+ T cells from PBMCs. The subset is: CD45RA+ positively selected.

DNA for the CDR3: TGTGCCAGCAGCTCAGGGGGGTGGGAAGCTTTGAAGGGGCAGTTCTTC. Residues: CASSSGGWEALKGQFF. This chain joins TRBV7-9 and TRBJ2-1; weak D call: TRBD1 (7 bases). Germline V gene data show CDR1 as SEHNR and CDR2 as FQNEAQ (reference sequence). Trimming pared 4 bases from V and 12 bases from J, leaving 25 bases between. The CDR3 loop spans 16 amino acids.